The clone carrying this T cell receptor beta chain turned up a few times. Genomic DNA was employed as the template in profiling TCR beta VDJ and CDR3. TCRdb fed the reads into MiXCR, producing one record per CDR3 protein. The sample contains some 170,000 distinct CDR3 sequences, roughly 43% of which appear only once. The sample belongs to a study of CD8+CD57+ T cells in acquired aplastic anemia. About the study: On average, sorted CD4+ and CD8+ cells gave around 3 ug of DNA.

Patients sequenced had flow cytometry evidence of CD8+CD57+ cell expansion. Everyone among the patients had severe acquired aplastic anemia. Patients had received no therapy at the time of blood sampling. CDR3 length: 14 residues. Germline CDR1 and CDR2: SGDLS and YYNGEE. V was pared by 1 base and J by 0 bases, with 6 bases between. The sequence came from a human donor with aplastic anemia. This chain links TRBV9 with TRBJ2-3; no firm D call. Sequenced sample: sorted CD4+, CD8+, or CD8+CD57+ T cells (not recorded which) from PBMCs. The CDR3 here is CASSVQTSTDTQYF. The DNA for the CDR3 is TGTGCCAGCAGCGTACAGACTAGCACAGATACGCAGTATTTT.